The 24 T cell receptor beta chains given below trace back to one sample, sequenced in a study of blood T cell repertoires in COVID-19. The data were produced by immunoSEQ multiplex PCR, yet TCRdb's version contains in-frame clones alone and is incomplete. This sample has about 140,000 clones; around 80% occur once, and the top ten carry 3.5%. The sequenced sample was peripheral blood. These receptors originate from a man between 65 and 80 years old who had recovered from COVID-19.

The chain links TRBV29-1 to TRBJ1-1, with 8 bases matching TRBD1. CDR3 length: 15 amino acids. CDR1 is SQVTM and CDR2 is ANQGSEA in the germline V gene. V lost 0 bases to trimming and J lost 3 bases; unmatched junction nucleotides: 6. The chain's CDR3 is CSVEEYRQGHTEAFF. Written as DNA, the CDR3 is TGCAGCGTTGAAGAATATAGACAGGGGCACACTGAAGCTTTCTTT.

V and J are TRBV19 and TRBJ2-1; possibly TRBD2 for D (5 bases). CDR3 length equals 14 residues. Looked up from germline, CDR1 is LNHDA and CDR2 is SQIVND (reference sequence). V was cut by 5 bases and J by 2 bases, with 10 bases left in between. The CDR3 is CASSRGLPYNEQFF. The CDR3 DNA reads TGTGCCAGTAGTCGTGGACTGCCCTACAATGAGCAGTTCTTC.

In its sample, this clone was seen once. V usage is TRBV19 and J usage is TRBJ2-1, with TRBD2 identical over 9 bases. The CDR3 covers 15 residues. CDR1 is LNHDA and CDR2 is SQIVND in the germline V gene (reference sequence). The V and J ends lost 3 bases and 4 bases, in that order; junction bases with no gene match: 4. DNA for the CDR3: TGTGCCAGTAGTATGCGAACTAGCGGGTACAATGAGCAGTTCTTC. Protein product: CASSMRTSGYNEQFF.

This chain joins TRBV10-2 and TRBJ2-1, with TRBD2 identical over 14 bases. The CDR3 runs to 17 residues. Germline CDR1 WSHSY, CDR2 SAAADI. V was clipped by 2 bases and J by 6 bases; unmatched bases: 6. The CDR3 DNA reads as TGCGCCAGCAGTGAGCCGGGACTAGCGGGAGAGGGCAATGAGCAGTTCTTC. This codes for CASSEPGLAGEGNEQFF.

The chain combines TRBV5-1 with TRBJ2-7; D may be TRBD1 (6 bases). The CDR3 runs to 14 residues. V lost 3 bases, J lost 3 bases, and 13 bases lay in between. The V gene's germline CDR1 is SGHRS and CDR2 YFSETQ. The CDR3 loop is CASSSGGQNYEQYF. The CDR3 coding sequence is TGCGCCAGCAGCTCTGGGGGACAAAACTACGAGCAGTACTTC.

The rearrangement links TRBV19 to TRBJ1-1; unclear D gene. Germline V lookup: CDR1 LNHDA, CDR2 SQIVND (reference sequence). This CDR3 spans 15 amino acids. V gave up 4 bases and J gave up 5 bases, with 17 bases separating them. The CDR3 loop is CASSTLRVGRTEAFF. CDR3 DNA sequence: TGTGCCAGTAGTACCCTGCGGGTGGGAAGGACTGAAGCTTTCTTT.

This clone was counted a few times. The chain has TRBV7-6 and TRBJ2-2; tentative D call: TRBD2 (5 bases). Germline CDR1 and CDR2: SGHVS and FNYEAQ. Trimming cost V 5 bases and J 5 bases, with 18 bases left between them. This CDR3 is built from 16 residues. DNA of the CDR3: TGTGCCAGCAGCCAGAACCCCCGGGGTAGGACCGGGGAGCTGTTTTTT. It translates to CASSQNPRGRTGELFF.

The chain combines TRBV2 with TRBJ1-5; tentatively, D is TRBD1 (5 bases). Germline V gene data show CDR1 as SNHLY and CDR2 as FYNNEI. There are 13 residues in the CDR3. Trimming removed 3 bases from V and 6 bases from J, with 9 bases in between. The chain's CDR3 is CASSEGGAQPQHF. CDR3 sequence (DNA): TGTGCCAGCAGTGAGGGAGGGGCTCAGCCCCAGCATTTT.

This rearrangement joins TRBV30 to TRBJ1-2; the D is unclear. V lost 4 bases and J lost 2, with 17 bases in between. The CDR3 sequence is 15 residues long. Germline V lookup: CDR1 GTSNPN, CDR2 SVGIG (reference sequence). The CDR3 spells CAWIKEKIGNYGYTF. The CDR3 DNA sequence: TGTGCCTGGATCAAGGAGAAGATTGGAAACTATGGCTACACCTTC. Complete variable domain (other parts from reference TRBV30 and TRBJ1-2): SQTIHQWPATLVQPVGSPLSLECTVEGTSNPNLYWYRQAAGRGLQLLFYSVGIGQISSEVPQNLSASRPQDRQFILSSKKLLLSDSGFYLCAWIKEKIGNYGYTFGSGTRLTVV.

The chain combines TRBV5-5 with TRBJ2-1; the D is unclear. Germline V lookup: CDR1 SGHKS, CDR2 YYEKEE (reference sequence). V was shortened by 3 bases and J by 7 bases, with 14 bases between the two germline ends. This CDR3 is 14 amino acids long. CDR3 nucleotides: TGTGCCAGCAGCTACCTCTCTCCGGAGAATGAGCAGTTCTTC. This translates into CASSYLSPENEQFF.

The rearrangement joins TRBV7-8 to TRBJ1-1, with TRBD1 matching 8 bases. The CDR3 is made up of 14 amino acids. The trim removed 3 bases at V and 4 bases at J, leaving 4 bases unmatched. Germline CDR1 is SGHVS and CDR2 is FQNEAQ. CDR3 DNA: TGTGCCAGCAGCTTCGGACAGGGATCCACTGAAGCTTTCTTT. Protein product: CASSFGQGSTEAFF. The full variable domain, completed using reference TRBV7-8 and TRBJ1-1, is GAGVSQSPRYKVAKRGQDVALRCDPISGHVSLFWYQQALGQGPEFLTYFQNEAQLDKSGLPSDRFFAERPEGSVSTLKIQRTQQEDSAVYLCASSFGQGSTEAFFGQGTRLTVV.

J is TRBJ1-1 and V is TRBV6-6; D not certain. The CDR3 sequence is 12 residues long. The ends were cut back, 6 bases at V and 11 bases at J, with 16 bases in the middle. The germline V gene encodes CDR1 MNHNY and CDR2 SVGAGI (reference sequence). The DNA for the CDR3 is TGTGCCAGCAGCAGCTCCACACTGAGGGCTTTCTTT. This gives the protein CASSSSTLRAFF.

Turning to this clone: Other DNA sequences in this sample translate to the same CDR3. The gene calls are TRBV9 and TRBJ2-7, with a tentative D call TRBD2 (6 bases). Trimming cost V 0 bases and J 2 bases, with 9 bases left between them. The CDR3 has 14 residues. Per the germline V gene, CDR1 is SGDLS and CDR2 is YYNGEE. The CDR3 DNA is TGTGCCAGCAGCGTAGGTGGAGGGGCCTACGAGCAGTACTTC. Its protein is CASSVGGGAYEQYF.

The chain carries TRBV4-3 and TRBJ1-1, with TRBD1 matching 8 bases. J was trimmed by 4 bases and V by 0 bases; bases with no gene match: 4. CDR1 and CDR2 from the germline V gene are LGHNA and YSLEER. CDR3 length equals 15 residues. The CDR3 DNA follows: TGCGCCAGCAGCCAAGATCCAACAGGGGGCACTGAAGCTTTCTTT. Protein sequence: CASSQDPTGGTEAFF.

This chain uses TRBV6-2 or TRBV6-3 with TRBJ2-5; possible D gene TRBD1, 6 bases. The CDR3 contains 14 residues. V was trimmed by 0 bases and J by 3 bases, leaving 8 bases between them. Germline V gene lookup returns CDR1 MNHEY and CDR2 SVGEGT. CDR3 sequence reads: CASSYSPGEETQYF. The CDR3 DNA follows: TGTGCCAGCAGTTACTCGCCAGGGGAAGAGACCCAGTACTTC.

The chain couples TRBV5-6 to TRBJ2-5; D not resolved. V was cut by 2 bases and J by 1 base, with 6 bases left in between. The CDR3 length is 13 residues. CDR1 is SGHDT and CDR2 is YYEEEE in the germline V gene. Here the CDR3 reads CASSFTAQETQYF. The CDR3 region has the DNA TGTGCCAGCAGCTTTACAGCCCAAGAGACCCAGTACTTC.

This clone was picked up one time. V and J are TRBV7-7 and TRBJ2-1; a possible D gene is TRBD2 (7 bases). Germline V gene lookup returns CDR1 SSHAT and CDR2 FNYEAQ (reference sequence). Trimming took off 5 bases at V and 4 bases at J, with 15 bases between the two ends. The CDR3 sequence is 15 residues long. CDR3 residues: CASSAEGGTYNEQFF. The CDR3 DNA reads as TGTGCCAGCAGCGCAGAGGGGGGGACTTACAATGAGCAGTTCTTC.

This chain connects TRBV5-1 to TRBJ2-2, with TRBD2 matching 7 bases. This CDR3 is built from 13 residues. Per germline, CDR1 SGHRS and CDR2 YFSETQ. V dropped 4 bases and J dropped 7; count of bases not matched to a gene: 4. CDR3 nucleotides: TGCGCCAGCAGCCCGACTAGCTTCGGGGAGCTGTTTTTT. It encodes CASSPTSFGELFF.

In the case of this clone: The CDR3 does not end in the conserved phenylalanine or tryptophan, so this is likely a read error. No DNA is shown, since the ends of the CDR3 on it are uncertain; the CDR3 is the one TCRdb lists. V usage is TRBV2 and J usage is TRBJ1-4; TRBD1 is taken as the D call from the table, unchecked against the DNA. CDR1 and CDR2 from the germline V gene are SNHLY and FYNNEI. The CDR3 adds up to 13 amino acids, both ends counted. The CDR3 protein is CASSRAPGTGGSA.

The chain couples TRBV11-3 to TRBJ1-1; unclear D gene. CDR1 SGHNT and CDR2 YENEEA come from the germline V gene. V lost 2 bases to trimming and J lost 3 bases, with 7 bases between them. This CDR3 has 13 residues. The CDR3 loop reads CASSLNQYTEAFF. The CDR3 nucleotides read TGTGCCAGCAGCTTAAATCAATACACTGAAGCTTTCTTT.

The J gene is TRBJ2-7, the V gene TRBV27; TRBD2 is a possible D gene (6 bases). The V gene lost 8 bases and the J gene lost 2 bases, with 13 bases spanning the gap. Germline CDR1 is MNHEY and CDR2 is SMNVEV (reference sequence). This CDR3 has 13 amino acids. The DNA for the CDR3 is TGTGCCAGCGGACCGGGACTTCCCTACGAGCAGTACTTC. Translation gives CASGPGLPYEQYF.

This clone is a singleton in its sample. This rearrangement joins TRBV7-8 to TRBJ1-5, with TRBD1 as a possible D gene (6 bases). The germline gives CDR1 SGHVS, CDR2 FQNEAQ. The CDR3 is 14 amino acids. With 1 base removed from V and 11 bases from J, the gap between germline ends came to 15 bases. CDR3 bases: TGTGCCAGCAGCTTAGAGGTCAGGGGAATCGCCCAGCATTTT. It is translated as CASSLEVRGIAQHF.

The chain carries TRBV27 and TRBJ2-7, with 8 positions matching TRBD2. The CDR3 has 15 amino acids. With V trimmed by 0 bases and J by 4 bases, 5 bases remained unmatched. The germline CDR1 and CDR2 sequences are MNHEY and SMNVEV (reference sequence). The chain's CDR3 is CASSLSPGGWYEQYF. As DNA, the CDR3 is TGTGCCAGCAGTTTATCTCCGGGAGGGTGGTACGAGCAGTACTTC.

The rearrangement joins TRBV7-6 to TRBJ2-2; D is perhaps TRBD2 (7 bases). This CDR3 comprises 15 residues. Germline loops: CDR1 SGHVS, CDR2 FNYEAQ. Trimming took off 5 bases at V and 4 bases at J, with 14 bases between the two ends. CDR3 amino acids: CASSNAGEGTGELFF. CDR3 DNA sequence: TGTGCCAGCAGCAACGCAGGGGAGGGCACCGGGGAGCTGTTTTTT.